Described below is a single T cell receptor (beta chain) sequence and its context. These data are taken from a study of shared clonotypes between healthy human individuals. Germline V gives CDR1 MNHEY, CDR2 SVGAGI. The CDR3 is made up of 15 amino acids. Trimming shortened V by 7 bases and J by 4 bases, and 17 bases separated the two germline ends. The naive CD8 fraction comprised CD45RO-negative cells positively selected for CCR7 and excluded terminally differentiated effector memory CD45RA+ cells. As processed by the authors: There were no quality scores in the junction-only immunoSEQ sequences, so filtering differed. Using immunoSEQ multiplex PCR, the repertoire was profiled, and TCRdb retains in-frame clones only, with some absent. From that table come the V and J calls and clone size; the DNA was used to work out D and trimming. The data contain about 2.2 million clones, roughly 95% of them singletons.

The sample comprised naive CD8+ T cells from PBMCs. The rearrangement links TRBV6-5 to TRBJ2-1; the D gene is possibly TRBD1 (6 bases). This TCR came from a man younger than 30 in good health. Some clones in this sample may be carry-over from other donors' samples. The CDR3 region has the DNA TGTGCCAGCACCCCGGATGGACAGAGGTACAATGAGCAGTTCTTC. Protein sequence: CASTPDGQRYNEQFF.